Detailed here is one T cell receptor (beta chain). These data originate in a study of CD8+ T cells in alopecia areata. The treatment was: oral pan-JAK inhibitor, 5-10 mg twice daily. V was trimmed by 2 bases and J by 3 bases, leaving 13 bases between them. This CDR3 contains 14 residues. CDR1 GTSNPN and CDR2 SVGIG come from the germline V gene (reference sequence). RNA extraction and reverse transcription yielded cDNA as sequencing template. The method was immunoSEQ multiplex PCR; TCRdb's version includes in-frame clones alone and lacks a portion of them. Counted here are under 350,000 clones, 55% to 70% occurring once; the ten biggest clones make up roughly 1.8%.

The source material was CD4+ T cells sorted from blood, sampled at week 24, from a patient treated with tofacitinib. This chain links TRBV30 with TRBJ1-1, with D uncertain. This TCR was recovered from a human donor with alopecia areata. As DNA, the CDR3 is TGTGCCTGGAGTTCGCCCCGCGTGGACACTGAAGCTTTCTTT. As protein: CAWSSPRVDTEAFF.